This entry lists 12 T cell receptor beta chains sequenced from one sample in a study of breast tumors, draining lymph nodes, adjacent tissues. Breast cancer patients provided tissue from their axillary draining lymph nodes. TCRdb re-called the multiplex PCR reads through MiXCR, storing one row per CDR3 protein. This sample has approximately 300,000 distinct CDR3 sequences, with more than 30% found just once. Sequenced input: axillary lymph node tissue. The source of these receptors is a female donor with breast cancer. Some clones in this sample may be carry-over from other donors' samples.

The table lists this clonotype with a few counts. A much larger clone differs by one base, so this may be a read error. The chain uses TRBV9 and TRBJ2-1, with TRBD2 matching over 8 bases. Germline CDR1 SGDLS, CDR2 YYNGEE. The CDR3 is 14 residues long. The CDR3 bases are TGTGCCAGCAGCGTAGGTATTAGCGGGAATGAGCAGCTCTTC. This translates into CASSVGISGNEQLF.

This clonotype occurred many times. V usage is TRBV5-1 and J usage is TRBJ2-2; 8 positions match TRBD1. The CDR3 sequence is 15 residues long. J gave up 2 bases and V 4 bases, and 4 bases lay outside the gene matches. Germline CDR1 is SGHRS and CDR2 is YFSETQ. CDR3 residues: CASSVGQGNTGELFF. In DNA form, the CDR3 reads TGCGCCAGCAGCGTTGGACAGGGTAACACCGGGGAGCTGTTTTTT.

The chain uses TRBV19 and TRBJ2-3, with 8 bases matching TRBD2. V gave up 7 bases and J gave up 1 base; unmatched junction bases: 4. Germline V gene data show CDR1 as LNHDA and CDR2 as SQIVND (reference sequence). The CDR3 has 14 residues. CDR3 nucleotides: TGTGCCAGTACTGATAGCGGGGGCACAGATACGCAGTATTTT. It is translated as CASTDSGGTDTQYF.

Turning to this clonotype: Given a much more abundant clone one base away, this may be a read error. The gene calls are TRBV20-1 and TRBJ2-5; 7 nucleotides match TRBD1. The germline CDR1 and CDR2 sequences are DFQATT and SNEGSKA (reference sequence). V dropped 2 bases and J dropped 7; count of bases not matched to a gene: 10. This CDR3 region has 14 residues. The CDR3 region has the DNA TGCAGTGCTAGACGAGGACAGGAGGTGGTGACCCAGTACTTC. This gives the protein CSARRGQEVVTQYF.

This clonotype appeared many times. CDR3 sequence reads: CSARRTSSAGELFF. The CDR3 bases are TGCAGTGCTCGGAGGACTAGTAGCGCCGGGGAGCTGTTTTTT. V and J are TRBV20-1 and TRBJ2-2, with 7 positions matching TRBD2. The CDR3 consists of 14 residues. V dropped 5 bases and J dropped 6; count of bases not matched to a gene: 9. Germline-derived CDR1 and CDR2 are DFQATT and SNEGSKA (reference sequence).

For this clonotype: One end of the junction is discordant with germline, which a read error may explain. The V and J genes are TRBV6-2 or TRBV6-3 and TRBJ2-3; no definite D call. The CDR3 runs to 13 residues. Germline values: CDR1 MNHEY, CDR2 SVGEGT. The CDR3 nucleotides are TGTGCCAGCAGCTACTTCTCCACAGATACGCAGTATTTT. It encodes CASSYFSTDTQYF.

The genes are TRBV20-1 and TRBJ1-1; D is undetermined. The CDR3 has 13 amino acids. Deletions cut 0 bases from V and 4 bases from J, with 9 bases between. Germline CDR1 DFQATT, CDR2 SNEGSKA (reference sequence). The CDR3 DNA is TGCAGTGCTAGAGAGGGGATAGGCACTGAAGCTTTCTTT. This sequence encodes CSAREGIGTEAFF.

With respect to this clonotype: A much larger clone sits a single nucleotide away, making a read error possible. The chain combines TRBV20-1 with TRBJ2-2; possibly TRBD1 for D (5 bases). CDR3 size: 15 residues. V lost 6 bases, J lost 5 bases, and 19 bases lay in between. From germline, CDR1 is DFQATT and CDR2 SNEGSKA (reference sequence). CDR3 amino acids: CSADGAVFGTGELFF. In DNA, the CDR3 is TGCAGTGCCGATGGGGCCGTCTTCGGAACCGGGGAGCTGTTTTTT.

This clonotype has ten or more counts. This chain links TRBV7-9 with TRBJ2-3; 7 nucleotides line up with TRBD2. Germline CDR1 SEHNR, CDR2 FQNEAQ (reference sequence). The CDR3 spans 17 residues. The V segment lost 5 bases and the J segment 0 bases; nucleotides outside the gene matches: 11. This CDR3 is CASSPRSLAESTDTQYF. The CDR3 nucleotides are TGTGCCAGCAGCCCCCGCTCCCTAGCGGAAAGCACAGATACGCAGTATTTT.

This clonotype showed up many times. The chain links TRBV12-3 or TRBV12-4 to TRBJ2-1, with D uncertain. The germline V and J ends were trimmed by 5 bases and 0 bases, with 11 bases remaining between them. This CDR3 has 15 amino acids. CDR3 loop: CASSPWRSSYNEQFF. CDR3 DNA: TGTGCCAGCAGTCCTTGGCGGAGCTCCTACAATGAGCAGTTCTTC.

In regard to this clonotype: A much larger clone lies one base from this, so it may be a read error. The chain carries TRBV19 and TRBJ2-3; a possible D gene is TRBD2 (5 bases). Germline V gene sequence: CDR1 LNHDA, CDR2 SQIVND (reference sequence). CDR3 length equals 15 residues. CDR3 sequence: CACSISAGHTDTQYF. As DNA, the CDR3 is TGTGCCTGTAGTATAAGTGCGGGCCACACAGATACGCAGTATTTT.

This clonotype was recorded at least ten times. The V gene is TRBV30, the J gene TRBJ1-6; D remains unclear. V dropped 1 base and J dropped 6 bases, with 10 bases sitting between them. Germline values: CDR1 GTSNPN, CDR2 SVGIG (reference sequence). There are 14 residues in the CDR3. CDR3 sequence reads: CAWSAGRFNSPLHF. CDR3 sequence (DNA): TGTGCCTGGAGTGCCGGGAGGTTTAATTCACCCCTCCACTTT.